These 25 T cell receptor beta chains came from one sample sequenced in a study of T cell changes during pregnancy in multiple sclerosis. Profiling relied on immunoSEQ multiplex PCR, and the TCRdb table lists in-frame clones only, not all of them. The sample shows about 44,000 clones, 88% of them seen only once. This sample comprised CD8+ T cells from peripheral blood mononuclear cells, obtained after pregnancy. The source of these receptors is a female donor in good health, enrolled as a control in a pregnancy study.

The J gene is TRBJ2-1, the V gene TRBV7-8; 10 bases are a match to TRBD2. In germline, CDR1 is SGHVS, CDR2 FQNEAQ. V lost 1 base and J lost 1; bases outside the gene matches: 1. The CDR3 runs to 16 residues. The CDR3 loop reads CASSLGSGGSYNEQFF. The CDR3 coding sequence is TGTGCCAGCAGCTTAGGTAGCGGGGGGTCCTACAATGAGCAGTTCTTC.

V gene TRBV4-3 combines with J gene TRBJ1-3; tentatively, D is TRBD1 (5 bases). Germline CDR1 LGHNA, CDR2 YSLEER. This CDR3 region has 17 residues. The V and J ends lost 0 bases and 0 bases respectively, with 12 bases between them. CDR3: CASSQEGRSTSGNTIYF. The CDR3 DNA sequence: TGCGCCAGCAGCCAAGAGGGGCGGAGTACCTCTGGAAACACCATATATTTT.

The chain joins TRBV7-9 to TRBJ1-4, with 11 bases fitting TRBD1. The CDR3 is made up of 13 amino acids. CDR1 is SEHNR and CDR2 is FQNEAQ in the germline V gene (reference sequence). V trimming: 6 bases; J trimming: 8 bases; junction bases outside the gene matches: 2. CDR3 in amino acids: CASRGTGGEKLFF. DNA of the CDR3: TGTGCCAGCAGAGGGACAGGGGGAGAAAAACTGTTTTTT.

The chain has TRBV19 and TRBJ1-1; D may be TRBD1 (6 bases). V gave up 3 bases and J gave up 1 base, with 15 bases separating them. CDR1 is LNHDA, CDR2 SQIVND, per germline (reference sequence). The CDR3 loop spans 16 amino acids. CDR3 bases: TGTGCCAGTAGTATCTACAGCAAGGACAGGAACACTGAAGCTTTCTTT. As protein: CASSIYSKDRNTEAFF.

This clone rates as medium-sized. The chain links TRBV27 to TRBJ2-7, with 8 bases identical to TRBD2. Germline trimming cut 8 bases from V and 4 bases from J; bases unmatched to any gene: 13. There are 15 residues in the CDR3. Germline loops: CDR1 MNHEY, CDR2 SMNVEV (reference sequence). The CDR3 here is CASGVAGGSAYEQYF. DNA for the CDR3: TGTGCCAGCGGGGTGGCGGGGGGTTCGGCGTACGAGCAGTACTTC.

The V and J genes are TRBV4-2 and TRBJ1-1; TRBD1 agrees at 10 bases. CDR1 LGHNA and CDR2 YNFKEQ come from the germline V gene. V lost 0 bases, J lost 5 bases, and 12 bases stayed unmatched. This CDR3 contains 18 residues. Here the CDR3 DNA reads TGTGCCAGCAGCCAAGATTATCCCCGACAGGGGGCGATGACTGAAGCTTTCTTT. Translated: CASSQDYPRQGAMTEAFF.

V and J are TRBV7-3 and TRBJ1-1; no clear D gene. Germline CDR1 SGHTA, CDR2 FQGTGA. Trimming stripped 3 bases from V and 4 bases from J, with 6 bases between. The CDR3 totals 12 residues. CDR3 region: CASSFPGTEAFF. The CDR3 nucleotides are TGTGCCAGCAGCTTCCCGGGCACTGAAGCTTTCTTT.

V usage is TRBV11-2 and J usage is TRBJ1-2; D might be TRBD1 (6 bases). CDR3 size: 13 residues. The V gene's germline CDR1 is SGHAT and CDR2 FQNNGV. V was cut by 1 base and J by 4 bases, with 7 bases left in between. DNA for the CDR3: TGTGCCAGCAGCTTAGGGACAGTCTATGGCTACACCTTC. Its protein is CASSLGTVYGYTF.

This clone was seen only once. The junction departs from germline at one end; a sequencing error may be responsible. J is TRBJ1-2 and V is TRBV9; D is perhaps TRBD1 (5 bases). The germline CDR1 and CDR2 sequences are SGDLS and YYNGEE. The CDR3 extends over 15 amino acids. In DNA, the CDR3 is TGTGCCAGCAGCGTACCACTTCAGGGTAACTACGGCTACACCTTC. It is translated as CASSVPLQGNYGYTF.

The rearrangement links TRBV13 to TRBJ1-2; maybe TRBD1 (6 bases). The V gene's germline CDR1 is PRHDT and CDR2 FYEKMQ (reference sequence). The CDR3 contains 14 residues. V was pared by 1 base and J by 1 base, with 7 bases between. The CDR3 sequence is CASSLAGVNYGYTF. CDR3 nucleotides: TGTGCCAGCAGCTTAGCAGGGGTTAACTATGGCTACACCTTC.

The chain combines TRBV4-1 with TRBJ2-6; possible D gene TRBD1, 5 bases. The CDR3 length is 15 residues. V shed 0 bases and J shed 2 bases, with 5 bases lying between them. CDR1 MGHRA and CDR2 YSYEKL come from the germline V gene. The CDR3 protein is CASSQETAGANVLTF. As DNA, the CDR3 is TGCGCCAGCAGCCAAGAGACAGCTGGGGCCAACGTCCTGACTTTC.

V is TRBV9 and J is TRBJ2-7, with 8 positions matching TRBD1. This CDR3 comprises 15 residues. The V and J ends lost 3 bases and 7 bases, in that order; junction bases with no gene match: 12. CDR1 is SGDLS, CDR2 YYNGEE, per germline. This CDR3 reads CASSATRQGAGEQYF. The CDR3, as DNA: TGTGCCAGCAGCGCCACGAGGCAGGGGGCAGGAGAGCAGTACTTC.

For this clone: In the same sample, other DNA sequences code for this CDR3. CDR3 bases: TGTGCCAGCAGCTTGAGGGGGACTGAAGCTTTCTTT. Residues: CASSLRGTEAFF. The V gene is TRBV5-6, the J gene TRBJ1-1; a weak D match, TRBD1 (6 bases). Germline loops: CDR1 SGHDT, CDR2 YYEEEE. V was shortened by 1 base and J by 5 bases, with 6 bases between the two germline ends. The CDR3 extends over 12 amino acids.

This chain uses TRBV6-4 with TRBJ1-1, with 9 bases lining up with TRBD1. J lost 3 bases, V lost 6 bases, and 5 bases had no gene match. Germline-derived CDR1 and CDR2 are MRHNA and SNTAGT. The CDR3 is 14 amino acids. In DNA, the CDR3 is TGTGCCAGCAGCCAGACAGGGGGTGACACTGAAGCTTTCTTT. Amino acid sequence: CASSQTGGDTEAFF.

The genes are TRBV28 and TRBJ2-7; D is possibly TRBD2 (6 bases). Trimming took 5 bases from V and 3 from J, leaving 11 bases between them. Germline-derived CDR1 and CDR2 are MDHEN and SYDVKM. The CDR3 totals 13 residues. The CDR3 nucleotides are TGTGCCAGCAGTCTACACGGGAGCTACGAGCAGTACTTC. Residues: CASSLHGSYEQYF. Based on the CDR3 plus reference TRBV28 and TRBJ2-7, the full variable domain is DVKVTQSSRYLVKRTGEKVFLECVQDMDHENMFWYRQDPGLGLRLIYFSYDVKMKEKGDIPEGYSVSREKKERFSLILESASTNQTSMYLCASSLHGSYEQYFGPGTRLTVT.

In its sample, this clone was seen a few times. This probably arose from a read error, given a far larger clone one base away. The chain employs TRBV4-2 and TRBJ2-1; a possible D gene is TRBD2 (5 bases). Germline-derived CDR1 and CDR2 are LGHNA and YNFKEQ. The CDR3 has 15 residues. V was clipped by 0 bases and J by 5 bases, with 11 bases between them. CDR3 nucleotides: TGTGCCAGCAGCCAAGAACTGAGGGATAACAATGAGCAGTTCTTC. Amino acids: CASSQELRDNNEQFF.

The chain combines TRBV4-2 with TRBJ2-7; tentatively, D is TRBD2 (5 bases). V lost 0 bases and J lost 7, with 13 bases in between. The CDR3 is made up of 14 amino acids. Germline assignment: CDR1 LGHNA and CDR2 YNFKEQ. For the CDR3, the DNA is TGTGCCAGCAGCCAAGAAAGCGGACCGATTGAGCAGTACTTC. This codes for CASSQESGPIEQYF.

The V call is TRBV5-6, the J call TRBJ1-1; D gene unclear. The V end was cut by 1 base, the J end by 7 bases, with 5 bases between. The germline V gene encodes CDR1 SGHDT and CDR2 YYEEEE. The CDR3 length is 11 residues. Here the CDR3 DNA reads TGTGCCAGCAGCTTGCGGGGTGAAGCTTTCTTT. This gives the protein CASSLRGEAFF. Complete variable domain (other parts from reference TRBV5-6 and TRBJ1-1): DAGVTQSPTHLIKTRGQQVTLRCSPKSGHDTVSWYQQALGQGPQFIFQYYEEEERQRGNFPDRFSGHQFPNYSSELNVNALLLGDSALYLCASSLRGEAFFGQGTRLTVV.

This clone was recorded only once. J is TRBJ1-2 and V is TRBV19; a weak D match, TRBD1 (6 bases). CDR3 length: 14 amino acids. The V end lost 5 bases, the J end lost 5 bases, and 15 bases lay between the germline ends. Germline V gene lookup returns CDR1 LNHDA and CDR2 SQIVND (reference sequence). The CDR3 here is CASSSLRDTYGYTF. The CDR3 DNA is TGTGCCAGTAGTTCCCTCCGGGACACATATGGCTACACCTTC.

V usage is TRBV29-1 and J usage is TRBJ1-3; D not certain. Germline V CDR1 and CDR2: SQVTM, ANQGSEA. The CDR3 covers 12 residues. Deletions cut 7 bases from V and 1 base from J, with 8 bases between. This CDR3 reads CSAVISGNTIYF. As DNA, the CDR3 is TGCAGCGCGGTGATTTCTGGAAACACCATATATTTT.

This clone has a single count. V is TRBV4-3 and J is TRBJ1-5; D is unresolved. Germline V gene data show CDR1 as LGHNA and CDR2 as YSLEER. The CDR3 runs to 13 residues. Deletions cut 0 bases from V and 8 bases from J, with 8 bases between. Here the CDR3 reads CASSQDAGEPQHF. The CDR3 DNA is TGCGCCAGCAGCCAAGATGCGGGAGAGCCCCAGCATTTT.

The chain links TRBV27 to TRBJ2-1, with 9 bases identical to TRBD2. V was clipped by 1 base and J by 6 bases; unmatched bases: 7. The CDR3 runs to 16 residues. The germline V gene encodes CDR1 MNHEY and CDR2 SMNVEV (reference sequence). The CDR3 region is CASSLWAGGPSNEQFF. The CDR3 DNA is TGTGCCAGCAGTTTATGGGCGGGGGGGCCGAGCAATGAGCAGTTCTTC.

The chain couples TRBV2 to TRBJ1-2; D is possibly TRBD1 (6 bases). Trimming took off 4 bases at V and 2 bases at J, with 11 bases between the two ends. The CDR3 runs to 14 residues. Germline-derived CDR1 and CDR2 are SNHLY and FYNNEI. The CDR3 nucleotides are TGTGCCAGCAGTGGCAGGGACACAAACTATGGCTACACCTTC. Residues: CASSGRDTNYGYTF. The variable domain in full, with the rest retrieved from reference TRBV2 and TRBJ1-2, is EPEVTQTPSHQVTQMGQEVILRCVPISNHLYFYWYRQILGQKVEFLVSFYNNEISEKSEIFDDQFSVERPDGSNFTLKIRSTKLEDSAMYFCASSGRDTNYGYTFGSGTRLTVV.

The V gene is TRBV28, the J gene TRBJ1-1; D gene uncertain. Germline CDR1 is MDHEN and CDR2 is SYDVKM. The CDR3 has 11 residues. Trimming removed 7 bases at V and 5 bases at J, with 8 bases between. CDR3 DNA sequence: TGTGCCAGCAACACAGATACTGAAGCTTTCTTT. It translates to CASNTDTEAFF.

This chain links TRBV9 with TRBJ1-1, with 12 bases matching TRBD1. Germline V gene lookup returns CDR1 SGDLS and CDR2 YYNGEE. V trimming: 3 bases; J trimming: 3 bases; junction bases outside the gene matches: 3. This CDR3 has 15 residues. CDR3 DNA: TGTGCCAGCAGCGCCGGGACAGGGGGCGACACTGAAGCTTTCTTT. It is translated as CASSAGTGGDTEAFF.